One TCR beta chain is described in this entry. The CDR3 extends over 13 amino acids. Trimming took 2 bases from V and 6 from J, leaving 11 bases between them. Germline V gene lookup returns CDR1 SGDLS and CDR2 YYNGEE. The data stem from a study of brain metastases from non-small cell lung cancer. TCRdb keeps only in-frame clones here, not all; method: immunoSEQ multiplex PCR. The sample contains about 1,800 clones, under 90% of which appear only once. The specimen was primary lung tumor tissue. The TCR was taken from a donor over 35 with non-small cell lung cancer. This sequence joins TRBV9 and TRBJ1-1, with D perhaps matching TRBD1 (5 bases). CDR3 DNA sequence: TGTGCCAGCAGCGTGGACACCCGGTCTGAAGCTTTCTTT. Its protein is CASSVDTRSEAFF.